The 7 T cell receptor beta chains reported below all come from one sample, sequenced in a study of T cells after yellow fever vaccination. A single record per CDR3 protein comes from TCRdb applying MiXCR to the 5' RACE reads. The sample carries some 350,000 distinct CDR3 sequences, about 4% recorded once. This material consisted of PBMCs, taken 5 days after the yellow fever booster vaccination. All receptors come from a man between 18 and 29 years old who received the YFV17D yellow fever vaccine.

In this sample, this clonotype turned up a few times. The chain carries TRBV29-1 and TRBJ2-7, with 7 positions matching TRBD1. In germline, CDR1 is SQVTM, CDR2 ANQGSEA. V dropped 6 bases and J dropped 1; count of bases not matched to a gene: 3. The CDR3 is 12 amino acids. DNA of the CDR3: TGCAGCGTAAACAGGGGTTCCTACGAGCAGTACTTC. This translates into CSVNRGSYEQYF.

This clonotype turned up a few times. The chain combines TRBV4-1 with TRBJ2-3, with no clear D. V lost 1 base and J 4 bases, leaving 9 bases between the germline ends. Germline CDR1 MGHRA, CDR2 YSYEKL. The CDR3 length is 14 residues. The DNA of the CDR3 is TGCGCCAGCAGCCAAGTTAAAGGCCCAGATACGCAGTATTTT. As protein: CASSQVKGPDTQYF.

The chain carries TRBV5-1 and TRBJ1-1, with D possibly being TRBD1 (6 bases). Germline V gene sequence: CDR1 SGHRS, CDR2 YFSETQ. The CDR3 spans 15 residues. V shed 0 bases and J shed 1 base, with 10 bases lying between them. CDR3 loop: CASSLGQAKNTEAFF. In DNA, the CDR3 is TGCGCCAGCAGCTTGGGACAGGCCAAGAACACTGAAGCTTTCTTT.

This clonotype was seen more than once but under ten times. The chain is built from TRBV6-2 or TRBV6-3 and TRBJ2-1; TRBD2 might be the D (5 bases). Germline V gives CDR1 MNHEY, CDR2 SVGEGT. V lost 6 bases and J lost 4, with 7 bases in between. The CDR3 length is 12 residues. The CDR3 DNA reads TGTGCCAGCAGGAGGGAATACAATGAGCAGTTCTTC. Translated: CASRREYNEQFF.

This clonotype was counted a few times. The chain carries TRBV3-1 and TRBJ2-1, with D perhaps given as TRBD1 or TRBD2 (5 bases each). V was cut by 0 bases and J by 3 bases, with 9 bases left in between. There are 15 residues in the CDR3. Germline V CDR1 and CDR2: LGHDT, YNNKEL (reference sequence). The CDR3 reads CASSQEGELYNEQFF. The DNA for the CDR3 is TGTGCCAGCAGCCAAGAGGGGGAGCTCTACAATGAGCAGTTCTTC.

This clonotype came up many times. The CDR3 coding sequence is TGCAGTGCTAGTCTAGCGGGGGGGCGATACGAGCAGTACGTC. Encoded protein: CSASLAGGRYEQYV. The chain couples TRBV20-1 to TRBJ2-7; 12 bases are a match to TRBD2. Trimming cost V 3 bases and J 4 bases; bases outside gene matches: 4. The germline V gene encodes CDR1 DFQATT and CDR2 SNEGSKA (reference sequence). The CDR3 contains 14 residues.

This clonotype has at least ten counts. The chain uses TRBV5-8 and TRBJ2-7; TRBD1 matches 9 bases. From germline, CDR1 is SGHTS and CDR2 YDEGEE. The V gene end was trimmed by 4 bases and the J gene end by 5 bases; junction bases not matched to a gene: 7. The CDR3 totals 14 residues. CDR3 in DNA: TGTGCCAGCAGCCCCTGGACAGGGGTACACGAGCAGTACGTC. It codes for CASSPWTGVHEQYV.